This TCR beta chain is from a study of CD8+CD57+ T cells in acquired aplastic anemia. Across the study: Sorted CD4+ and CD8+ cells yielded DNA averaging approximately 3 ug.

This CDR3 region has 13 residues. Germline V lookup: CDR1 ENHRY, CDR2 SYGVKD. Trimming removed 9 bases at V and 0 bases at J, with 12 bases between. It was patients with CD8+CD57+ cell expansion by flow cytometry who were chosen for sequencing. For CDR3 and TCR beta VDJ profiling, genomic DNA was the template used. TCRdb recomputed calls from the reads with MiXCR, one row per CDR3 protein. Of roughly 220,000 distinct CDR3 sequences listed, more than 55% were seen once; the top ten hold around three fifths. The sequencing input was sorted CD4+, CD8+, or CD8+CD57+ T cells (not recorded which) from PBMCs. The chain has TRBV10-3 and TRBJ2-7, with D possibly being TRBD1 (5 bases). This clonotype originated in a human donor with aplastic anemia. The CDR3 reads CAMGRQSSYEQYF. DNA for the CDR3: TGTGCCATGGGCAGACAGAGCTCCTACGAGCAGTACTTC.